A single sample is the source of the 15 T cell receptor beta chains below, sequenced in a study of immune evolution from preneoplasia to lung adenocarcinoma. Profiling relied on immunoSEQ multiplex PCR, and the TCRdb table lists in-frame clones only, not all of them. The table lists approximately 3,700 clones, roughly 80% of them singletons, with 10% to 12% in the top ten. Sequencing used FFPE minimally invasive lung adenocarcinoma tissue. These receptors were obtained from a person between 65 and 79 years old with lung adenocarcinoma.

The CDR3 here is CASRKGGGTDTQYF. CDR3 DNA: TGTGCCAGCAGAAAGGGGGGTGGCACAGATACGCAGTATTTT. The V and J genes are TRBV6-5 and TRBJ2-3; D possibly uses TRBD1 or TRBD2 (6 bases each). Per the germline V gene, CDR1 is MNHEY and CDR2 is SVGAGI. V was shortened by 6 bases and J by 1 base, with 11 bases between the two germline ends. There are 14 residues in the CDR3.

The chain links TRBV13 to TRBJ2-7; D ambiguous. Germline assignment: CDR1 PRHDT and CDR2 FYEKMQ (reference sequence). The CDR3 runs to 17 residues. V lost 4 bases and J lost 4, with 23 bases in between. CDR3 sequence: CASSSQIISGIGYEQYF. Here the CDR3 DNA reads TGTGCCAGCAGCTCCCAGATAATAAGTGGCATAGGGTACGAGCAGTACTTC. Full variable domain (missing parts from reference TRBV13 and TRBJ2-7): AAGVIQSPRHLIKEKRETATLKCYPIPRHDTVYWYQQGPGQDPQFLISFYEKMQSDKGSIPDRFSAQQFSDYHSELNMSSLELGDSALYFCASSSQIISGIGYEQYFGPGTRLTVT.

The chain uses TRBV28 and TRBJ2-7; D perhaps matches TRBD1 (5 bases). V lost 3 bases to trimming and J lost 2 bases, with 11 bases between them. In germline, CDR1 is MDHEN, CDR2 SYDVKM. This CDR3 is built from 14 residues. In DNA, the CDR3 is TGTGCCAGCAGTTTCCCAGGGTGGACCTACGAGCAGTACTTC. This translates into CASSFPGWTYEQYF.

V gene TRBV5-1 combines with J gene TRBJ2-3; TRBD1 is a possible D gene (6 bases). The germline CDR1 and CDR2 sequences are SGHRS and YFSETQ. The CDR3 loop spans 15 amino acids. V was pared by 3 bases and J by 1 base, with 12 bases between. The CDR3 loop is CASSYMGAGTDTQYF. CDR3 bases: TGCGCCAGCAGCTACATGGGGGCTGGCACAGATACGCAGTATTTT.

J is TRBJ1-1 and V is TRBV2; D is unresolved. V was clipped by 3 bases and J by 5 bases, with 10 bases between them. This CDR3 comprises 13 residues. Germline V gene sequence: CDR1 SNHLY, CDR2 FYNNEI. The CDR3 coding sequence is TGTGCCAGCAGTGACAGGCTGGAGACTGAAGCTTTCTTT. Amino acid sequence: CASSDRLETEAFF.

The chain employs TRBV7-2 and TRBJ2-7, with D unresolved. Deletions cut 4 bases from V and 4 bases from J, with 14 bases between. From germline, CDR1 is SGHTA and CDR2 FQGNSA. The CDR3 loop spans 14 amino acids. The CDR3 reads CASSYWVSGYEQYF. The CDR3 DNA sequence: TGTGCCAGCAGCTACTGGGTTTCGGGTTACGAGCAGTACTTC.

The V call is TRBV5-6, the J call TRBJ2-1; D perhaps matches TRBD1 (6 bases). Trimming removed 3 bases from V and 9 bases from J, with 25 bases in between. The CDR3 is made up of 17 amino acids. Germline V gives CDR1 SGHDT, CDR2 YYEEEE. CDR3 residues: CASSSPRRGDNRAEQFF. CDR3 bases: TGTGCCAGCAGCTCCCCGAGGAGAGGGGACAATCGGGCTGAGCAGTTCTTC.

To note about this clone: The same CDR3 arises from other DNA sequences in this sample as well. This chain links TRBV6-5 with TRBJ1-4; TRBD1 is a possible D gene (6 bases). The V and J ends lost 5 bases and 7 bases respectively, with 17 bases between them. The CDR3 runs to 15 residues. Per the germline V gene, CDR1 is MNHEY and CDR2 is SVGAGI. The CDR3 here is CASSPTGWGREKLFF. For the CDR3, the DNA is TGTGCCAGCAGTCCGACAGGTTGGGGTCGTGAAAAACTGTTTTTT.

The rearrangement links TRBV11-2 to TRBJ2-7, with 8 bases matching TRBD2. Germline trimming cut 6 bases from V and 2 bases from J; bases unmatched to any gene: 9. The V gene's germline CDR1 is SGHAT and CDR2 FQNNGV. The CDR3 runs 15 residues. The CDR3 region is CASSEIAGTTYEQYF. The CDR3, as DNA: TGTGCCAGCAGTGAGATAGCGGGAACCACCTACGAGCAGTACTTC.

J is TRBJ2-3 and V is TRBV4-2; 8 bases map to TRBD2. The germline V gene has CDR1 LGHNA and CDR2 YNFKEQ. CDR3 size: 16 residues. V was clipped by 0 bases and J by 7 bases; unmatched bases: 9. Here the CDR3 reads CASSQEWRGAVYTQYF. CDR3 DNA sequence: TGTGCCAGCAGCCAAGAATGGCGGGGGGCGGTTTATACGCAGTATTTT.

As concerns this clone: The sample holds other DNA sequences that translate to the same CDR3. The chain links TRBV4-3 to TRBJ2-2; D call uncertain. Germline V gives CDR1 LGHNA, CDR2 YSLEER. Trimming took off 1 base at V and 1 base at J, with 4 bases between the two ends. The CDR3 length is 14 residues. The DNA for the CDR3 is TGCGCCAGCAGCCAAGCTGGGAACACCGGGGAGCTGTTTTTT. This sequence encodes CASSQAGNTGELFF.

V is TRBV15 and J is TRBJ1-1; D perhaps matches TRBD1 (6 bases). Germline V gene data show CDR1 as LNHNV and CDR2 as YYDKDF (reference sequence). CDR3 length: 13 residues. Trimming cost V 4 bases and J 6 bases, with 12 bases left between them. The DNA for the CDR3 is TGTGCCACCAGCAAAACAGGGATCCCTGAAGCTTTCTTT. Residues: CATSKTGIPEAFF.

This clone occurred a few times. The CDR3 loop reads CASSEASGRAYEQYF. CDR3 DNA sequence: TGTGCCAGCAGTGAAGCGTCCGGGAGAGCCTACGAGCAGTACTTC. The V gene is TRBV2, the J gene TRBJ2-7, with D tentatively TRBD2 (6 bases). The CDR3 sequence is 15 residues long. V lost 0 bases, J lost 2 bases, and 11 bases lay in between. Germline assignment: CDR1 SNHLY and CDR2 FYNNEI. The full variable domain, its missing parts supplied by reference TRBV2 and TRBJ2-7, is EPEVTQTPSHQVTQMGQEVILRCVPISNHLYFYWYRQILGQKVEFLVSFYNNEISEKSEIFDDQFSVERPDGSNFTLKIRSTKLEDSAMYFCASSEASGRAYEQYFGPGTRLTVT.

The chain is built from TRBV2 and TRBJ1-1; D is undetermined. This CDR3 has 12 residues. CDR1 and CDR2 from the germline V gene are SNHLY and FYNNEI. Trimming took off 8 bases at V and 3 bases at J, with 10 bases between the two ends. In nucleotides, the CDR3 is TGTGCCAGCGCCCAATCTTACACTGAAGCTTTCTTT. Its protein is CASAQSYTEAFF.

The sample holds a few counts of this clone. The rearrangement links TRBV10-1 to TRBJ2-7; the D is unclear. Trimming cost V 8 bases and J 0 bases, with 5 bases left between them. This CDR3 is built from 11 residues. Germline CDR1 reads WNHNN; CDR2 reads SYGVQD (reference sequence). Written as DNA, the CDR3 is TGCGCCAGCTCCAACTCCTACGAGCAGTACTTC. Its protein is CASSNSYEQYF.